A single sample is the source of the 7 T cell receptor beta chains below, sequenced in a study of long-term antiretroviral therapy in people with HIV. The libraries were made with immunoSEQ v3.0 at survey level. This table comes from immunoSEQ multiplex PCR, and its TCRdb copy is limited to in-frame clones, with some not included. The sample includes under 20,000 clones, roughly 78% of them seen just once. Sequenced here: unsorted PBMCs, sampled 0.2 years after starting antiretroviral therapy. The receptors here all came from a woman aged 40 to 50 with HIV.

This sequence joins TRBV10-1 and TRBJ2-5, with a possible D match to TRBD2 (5 bases). Germline V gene lookup returns CDR1 WNHNN and CDR2 SYGVQD (reference sequence). This CDR3 has 14 amino acids. V shed 5 bases and J shed 2 bases, with 12 bases lying between them. CDR3 nucleotide sequence: TGCGCCAGCAGTTTCGCGGGTAATCAAGAGACCCAGTACTTC. Protein: CASSFAGNQETQYF.

The V gene is TRBV7-2, the J gene TRBJ2-7; 11 bases match TRBD2. The CDR3 is 16 amino acids. The germline gives CDR1 SGHTA, CDR2 FQGNSA. V shed 6 bases and J 0 bases; nucleotides not matched to a gene: 7. The CDR3: CASRRTSGQSSYEQYF. In nucleotides, the CDR3 is TGTGCCAGCAGACGGACTAGCGGGCAGAGCTCCTACGAGCAGTACTTC.

This rearrangement joins TRBV19 to TRBJ2-7; 9 bases fit TRBD1. Trimming cost V 5 bases and J 6 bases; bases outside gene matches: 5. Germline CDR1 reads LNHDA; CDR2 reads SQIVND (reference sequence). CDR3 length: 13 amino acids. The CDR3 is CASSFGTGSEQYF. For the CDR3, the DNA is TGTGCCAGTAGTTTCGGGACAGGGAGCGAGCAGTACTTC.

This clone was seen just once. The chain joins TRBV6-1 to TRBJ2-7, with 7 bases matching TRBD2. Unmatched junction bases numbered 12, after V lost 10 bases and J lost 3 bases. This CDR3 region has 14 residues. CDR1 is MNHNS, CDR2 SASEGT, per germline. CDR3 coding DNA: TGTGCCACCACCCTTCACGGGGGGTTCTACGAGCAGTACTTC. Amino acid sequence: CATTLHGGFYEQYF.

This rearrangement joins TRBV30 to TRBJ2-1; 13 bases map to TRBD2. With 3 bases clipped from V and 6 bases from J, the junction kept 2 bases outside the gene matches. The germline CDR1 and CDR2 sequences are GTSNPN and SVGIG (reference sequence). The CDR3 is made up of 14 amino acids. CDR3 amino acids: CAWRRTSGSNEQFF. The DNA for the CDR3 is TGTGCCTGGAGGCGGACTAGCGGGAGCAATGAGCAGTTCTTC.

V usage is TRBV30 and J usage is TRBJ2-3; 10 nucleotides match TRBD1. This CDR3 contains 14 residues. After removal of 2 bases from V and 6 bases from J, the junction contained 5 bases not matched to a gene. CDR1 and CDR2 (germline): GTSNPN, SVGIG (reference sequence). The CDR3 sequence: CAWSRTGGGDTQYF. The CDR3 DNA follows: TGTGCCTGGAGTCGGACAGGGGGTGGGGATACGCAGTATTTT.

The J gene is TRBJ1-2, the V gene TRBV4-3; D is perhaps TRBD1 (5 bases). This CDR3 is 14 amino acids long. V lost 0 bases to trimming and J lost 4 bases, with 9 bases between them. Germline V gives CDR1 LGHNA, CDR2 YSLEER. CDR3 DNA: TGCGCCAGCAGCCAAGAGGAGGGGTCCTATGGCTACACCTTC. This sequence encodes CASSQEEGSYGYTF.